These T cell receptor beta chains were read from a single sample in a study of beta chain features in type 1 diabetes. The repertoire was sequenced with immunoSEQ multiplex PCR; TCRdb's copy has only in-frame clones and lacks some. The repertoire holds about 400,000 clones, around 12% seen once, with about 0.018% in the top ten. The sequencing sample was made of naive CD4+ T cells from blood. These receptors originate from a man younger than 35 in good health. Each CDR3 is given with its conserved first and last residue. D genes are given only for firm matches.

v_gene | d_gene | CDR3aa
TRBV19 | TRBD2 | CASRVTSGSRGNEQFF
TRBV6-5 | - | CAVRGSVDYNSPLHF
TRBV7-7 | TRBD2 | CASSLVQGAGVGNEQFF
TRBV19 | - | CASSIGFSTSGANVLTF
TRBV7-9 | TRBD1 | CASSLGAGGPSGANVLTF
TRBV7-3 | TRBD1 | CASSTRTGSTDTQYF
TRBV7-2 | - | CASSFLQGDNEKLFF
TRBV2 | TRBD1 | CASSWGQGVSTDTQYF
TRBV7-3 | TRBD1 | CASSPGTGATGELFF
TRBV10-3 | TRBD1 | CAISNRGQGTEQYF
TRBV28 | TRBD2 | CASSSMAGTSYNEQFF